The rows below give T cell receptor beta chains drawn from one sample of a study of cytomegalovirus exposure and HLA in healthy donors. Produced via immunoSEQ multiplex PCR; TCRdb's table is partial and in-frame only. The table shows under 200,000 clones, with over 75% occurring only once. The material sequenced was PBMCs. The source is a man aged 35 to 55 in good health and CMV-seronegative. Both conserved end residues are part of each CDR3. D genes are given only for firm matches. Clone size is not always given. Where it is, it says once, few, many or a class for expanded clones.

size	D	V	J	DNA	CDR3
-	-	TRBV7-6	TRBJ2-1	TGTGCCAGCAGCCGCGGGATGAGTGAGCAGTTCTTC	CASSRGMSEQFF
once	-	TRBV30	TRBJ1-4	TGTGCCTGGAGTGTCTCTTTGACTAATGAAAAACTGTTTTTT	CAWSVSLTNEKLFF
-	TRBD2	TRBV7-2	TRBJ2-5	TGTGCCAGCAGCTTAGGGACTAGCGGGGTAGAGACCCAGTACTTC	CASSLGTSGVETQYF
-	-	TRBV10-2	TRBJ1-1	TGCGCCAGCAGTGAGTCGAATGGGGCCGGGACTGAAGCTTTCTTT	CASSESNGAGTEAFF
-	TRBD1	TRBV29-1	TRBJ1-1	TGCAGCGTTCCGACAGGGAGACGCACTGAAGCTTTCTTT	CSVPTGRRTEAFF
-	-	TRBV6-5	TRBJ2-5	TGTGCCAGCAGGCGGCAAGGTTATTCGGAGACCCAGTACTTC	CASRRQGYSETQYF
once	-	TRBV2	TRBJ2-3	TGTGCCAGCAGTGTGACAGGATCTAGCACAGATACGCAGTATTTT	CASSVTGSSTDTQYF
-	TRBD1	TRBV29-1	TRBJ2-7	TGCAGCGTTCCCCGGGAGACAGGGGCAGACGAGCAGTACTTC	CSVPRETGADEQYF
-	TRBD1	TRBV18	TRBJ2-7	TGTGCCAGCTCTCCGAAGACAGGGGGCAAGGACGAGCAGTACTTC	CASSPKTGGKDEQYF
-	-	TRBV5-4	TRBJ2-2	TGTGCCAGCAGCTTGGTTGGGACTAACACCGGGGAGCTGTTTTTT	CASSLVGTNTGELFF
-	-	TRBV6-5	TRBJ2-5	TGTGCCAGCAGTCAGGGGGGAGAGACCCAGTACTTC	CASSQGGETQYF
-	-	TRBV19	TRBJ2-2	TGTGCCAGTAGTATCCGGGGAATCGGGGAGCTGTTTTTT	CASSIRGIGELFF
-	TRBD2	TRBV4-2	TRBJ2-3	TGTGCCAGCAGCCAAGATCCGAGGACTAGCCTGGGCACAGATACGCAGTATTTT	CASSQDPRTSLGTDTQYF
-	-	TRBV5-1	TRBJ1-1	TGCGCCAGCAGCTTTGCAGAGAACACTGAAGCTTTCTTT	CASSFAENTEAFF
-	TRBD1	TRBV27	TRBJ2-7	TGTGCCAGCAGAGCTATTACTACCGGGACAGGGACCTACGAGCAGTACTTC	CASRAITTGTGTYEQYF
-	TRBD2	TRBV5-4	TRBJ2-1	TGTGCCAGCAGCTTGGGCCTAGCGGGGGTAAGCTCCTACAATGAGCAGTTCTTC	CASSLGLAGVSSYNEQFF
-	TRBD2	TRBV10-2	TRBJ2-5	TGCGCCAGCAGTGAGGTTAGGGCGGGGGGCCAAGAGACCCAGTACTTC	CASSEVRAGGQETQYF
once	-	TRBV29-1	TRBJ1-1	TGCAGCGTTGAAGGGGGGGAGACTGAAGCTTTCTTT	CSVEGGETEAFF
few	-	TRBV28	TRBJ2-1	TGTGCCAGCATAACTACTTTACAGGCCAGCTCCTACAATGAGCAGTTCTTC	CASITTLQASSYNEQFF
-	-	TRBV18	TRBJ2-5	TGTGCCAGCTCACCCTACCAAGAGACCCAGTACTTC	CASSPYQETQYF
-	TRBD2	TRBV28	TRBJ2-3	TGTGCCGGAGGATATAGCGGGGTTACAGATACGCAGTATTTT	CAGGYSGVTDTQYF
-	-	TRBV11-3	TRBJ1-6	TGTGCCAGCAGCTTAGACGGAGTCTCGGGGTCCTATAATTCACCCCTCCACTTT	CASSLDGVSGSYNSPLHF
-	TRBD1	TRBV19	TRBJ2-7	TGTGCCAGCCGGGACAGGGGCTACTACTCCTACGAGCAGTACTTC	CASRDRGYYSYEQYF
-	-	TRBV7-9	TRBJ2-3	TGTGCCAGCAGCTTAGCGGGGGCGTTCACAGATACGCAGTATTTT	CASSLAGAFTDTQYF
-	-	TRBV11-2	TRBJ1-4	TGTGCCAGCAGCTTAACAGGGACCCTAAATGAAAAACTGTTTTTT	CASSLTGTLNEKLFF
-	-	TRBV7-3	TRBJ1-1	TGTGCCAGCAGCTTAGTGGGAGTGACTAACACTGAAGCTTTCTTT	CASSLVGVTNTEAFF
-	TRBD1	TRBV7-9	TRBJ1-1	TGTGCCAGCAGCTTAGCGCTGGAGGGGGCTAGAACTGAAGCTTTCTTT	CASSLALEGARTEAFF
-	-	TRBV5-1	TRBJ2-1	TGCGCCACCAAAAGGGACTCTTACAATGAGCAGTTCTTC	CATKRDSYNEQFF
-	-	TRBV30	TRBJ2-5	TGTGCCTGGAATACGGGCTCGGGGGAGACCCAGTACTTC	CAWNTGSGETQYF
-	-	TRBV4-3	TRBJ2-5	TGCGCCAGCAGCCAACAAACCGGACAGACGGAGACCCAGTACTTC	CASSQQTGQTETQYF
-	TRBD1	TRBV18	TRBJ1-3	TGTGCCAGCTCACCACTCGGGACAGGGGGCTCTTCTCTGAATGGAAACACCATATATTTT	CASSPLGTGGSSLNGNTIYF
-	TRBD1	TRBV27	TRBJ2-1	TGTGCCAGCAGTTTAAGGATCTCAGGGGGCGGCTTCAATGAGCAGTTCTTC	CASSLRISGGGFNEQFF
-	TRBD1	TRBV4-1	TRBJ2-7	TGCGCCAGCAGCCAATCCCCCGGGACAGGGGGCCACGAGCAGTACTTC	CASSQSPGTGGHEQYF
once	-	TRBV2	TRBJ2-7	TGTGCCAACGTGGGCATCGCGTACGAGCAGTACTTC	CANVGIAYEQYF
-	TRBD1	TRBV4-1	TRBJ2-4	TGCGCCAGCAGCCGGGACAGGGGGCTAGAAAACATTCAGTACTTC	CASSRDRGLENIQYF
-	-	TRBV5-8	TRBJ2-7	TGTGCCAGCAGCTGGGGGCCCGACAGAGAGCAGTACTTC	CASSWGPDREQYF
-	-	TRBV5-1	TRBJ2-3	TGCGCCAGCAGCTTGTTTCTGGATACGCAGTATTTT	CASSLFLDTQYF
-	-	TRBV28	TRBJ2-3	TGTGCCAGCAGTTTACGAACTTCCGTAGATACGCAGTATTTT	CASSLRTSVDTQYF
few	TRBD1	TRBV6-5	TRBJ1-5	TGTGCCAGCAAGGGGGCCGGTCAGCCCCAGCATTTT	CASKGAGQPQHF
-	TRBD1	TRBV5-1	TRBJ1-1	TGCGCCAGCAGCTTGACAGGGGCGCTTACTGAAGCTTTCTTT	CASSLTGALTEAFF
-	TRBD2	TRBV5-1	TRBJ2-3	TGCGCCAGCAGTTTAGGGACTAACACAGATACGCAGTATTTT	CASSLGTNTDTQYF
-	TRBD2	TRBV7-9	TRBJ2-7	TGTGCCAGCAGTTGGACTAGAGGGGAGCAGTACTTC	CASSWTRGEQYF
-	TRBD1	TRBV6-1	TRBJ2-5	TGTGCCAGCAGCCCGACAGGGGGCGCCGAGACCCAGTACTTC	CASSPTGGAETQYF
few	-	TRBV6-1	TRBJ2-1	TGTGCCAGCAGTGAAGGAGTGGGAAGGGGTAGGCGGAAAGATGAGCAGTTCTTC	CASSEGVGRGRRKDEQFF
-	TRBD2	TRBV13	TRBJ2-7	TGTGCCAGCCGACTAGCGGGGGGCCGGCAGGGCCAGTACTTC	CASRLAGGRQGQYF
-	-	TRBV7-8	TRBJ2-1	TGTGCCAGCAGCTTAGCGGTGCTAGATCTGGAGTTCTTC	CASSLAVLDLEFF
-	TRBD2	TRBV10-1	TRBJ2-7	TGCGCCAGCAGTGAATCCAGGCTAGCGGGGGCCCACGAGCAGTACTTC	CASSESRLAGAHEQYF
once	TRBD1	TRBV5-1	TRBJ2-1	TGCGCCAGCAGCCCGACAGGGGCCGCCAATGAGCAGTTCTTC	CASSPTGAANEQFF
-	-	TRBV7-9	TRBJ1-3	TGTGCCAGCAGCTTAGTAGGCAGGGGCTCTGGAAACACCATATATTTT	CASSLVGRGSGNTIYF